The source of this TCR beta chain is a study of shared clonotypes between healthy human individuals. Study results and caveats: Roughly 5% was the fraction of naive CD4 clonotypes found shared across a few donors.

About this clone: Its cognate antigen is unknown.

Every donor, a Caucasian adult, lived in Nashville, Tennessee. The assay ran at deep level. Assay: immunoSEQ multiplex PCR; the TCRdb copy retains only in-frame clones and omits some. The sample records over 1.4 million clones, roughly 96% being singletons. This sequence was found in a man aged 25-45 years in good health. Sequencing input: naive CD4+ T cells sorted from blood. Stated subset: CD45RA+ positively selected.

CDR3 amino acids: CASSRGGQGYVNQPQHF. Written as DNA, the CDR3 is TGTGCCAGTAGCCGAGGGGGACAGGGTTACGTCAATCAGCCCCAGCATTTT. J is TRBJ1-5 and V is TRBV19, with 9 bases that match TRBD1. The length of the CDR3 is 17 residues. The V gene end was trimmed by 6 bases and the J gene end by 3 bases; junction bases not matched to a gene: 12. Looked up from germline, CDR1 is LNHDA and CDR2 is SQIVND (reference sequence).